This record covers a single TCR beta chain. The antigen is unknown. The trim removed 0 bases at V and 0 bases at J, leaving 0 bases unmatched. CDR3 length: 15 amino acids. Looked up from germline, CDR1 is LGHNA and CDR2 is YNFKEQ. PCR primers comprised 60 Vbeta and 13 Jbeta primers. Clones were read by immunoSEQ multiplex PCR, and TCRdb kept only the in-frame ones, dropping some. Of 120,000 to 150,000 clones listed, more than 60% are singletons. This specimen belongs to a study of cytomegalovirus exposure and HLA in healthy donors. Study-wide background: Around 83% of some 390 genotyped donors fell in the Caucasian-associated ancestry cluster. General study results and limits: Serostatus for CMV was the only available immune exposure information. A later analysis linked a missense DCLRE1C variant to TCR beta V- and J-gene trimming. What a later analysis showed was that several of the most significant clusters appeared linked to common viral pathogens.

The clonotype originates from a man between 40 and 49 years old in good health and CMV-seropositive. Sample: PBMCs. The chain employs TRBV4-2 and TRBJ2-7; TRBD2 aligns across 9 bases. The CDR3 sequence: CASSQELAGSYEQYF. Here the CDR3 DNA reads TGTGCCAGCAGCCAAGAACTAGCGGGCTCCTACGAGCAGTACTTC.